These 27 T cell receptor beta chains came from one sample sequenced in a study of shared clonotypes between healthy human individuals. CD8 cells regarded as naive lacked CD45RO, were positively chosen for CCR7, and omitted terminally differentiated effector memory CD45RA+ cells. Assay: immunoSEQ multiplex PCR; the TCRdb copy retains only in-frame clones and omits some. In the table there are approximately 1.9 million clones, 93% of which are singletons. The sequenced sample was naive CD8+ T cells from PBMCs. The receptor set was obtained from a man younger than 30 in good health. Some clones in this sample may be carry-over from other donors' samples.

Worth noting for this clone: Other DNA variants within this sample encode the same CDR3. The chain combines TRBV6-6 with TRBJ1-1; D not resolved. Deletions cut 4 bases from V and 1 base from J, with 7 bases between. CDR3 size: 13 residues. Per germline, CDR1 MNHNY and CDR2 SVGAGI (reference sequence). DNA for the CDR3: TGTGCCAGCAGTTTCGGGAAGAACACTGAAGCTTTCTTT. It encodes CASSFGKNTEAFF.

The chain links TRBV30 to TRBJ2-1, with D unclear. The CDR3 is 12 residues long. CDR1 and CDR2 from the germline V gene are GTSNPN and SVGIG (reference sequence). Between the trimmed V and J ends, which lost 6 bases and 0 bases, there was a span of 6 bases. CDR3 in amino acids: CACLSSYNEQFF. The CDR3 DNA sequence: TGTGCCTGCTTGAGCTCCTACAATGAGCAGTTCTTC.

This clone is a singleton in its sample. CDR3 sequence reads: CASSLEGQGLLSGGYTF. For the CDR3, the DNA is TGTGCCAGCAGCTTAGAGGGACAGGGACTATTGTCGGGAGGCTACACCTTC. The chain uses TRBV7-6 and TRBJ1-2, with 9 bases lining up with TRBD1. The germline V gene encodes CDR1 SGHVS and CDR2 FNYEAQ. The ends lost 1 base at V and 8 bases at J; junction bases unmatched: 14. The CDR3 spans 17 residues.

The genes are TRBV6-5 and TRBJ1-1; a possible D gene is TRBD1 (6 bases). Trimming pared 6 bases from V and 4 bases from J, leaving 15 bases between. The CDR3 runs 14 residues. Germline CDR1 and CDR2: MNHEY and SVGAGI. CDR3 sequence: CASSGNRVGTEAFF. CDR3 DNA sequence: TGTGCCAGCAGCGGAAACAGGGTGGGCACTGAAGCTTTCTTT.

To note about this clone: Germline is not matched at one junction end, which may reflect a read error. The CDR3 region is CAGSAWGTSEESSGANVLTF. DNA of the CDR3: TGTGCCGGCAGCGCCTGGGGGACTAGCGAAGAGAGCTCTGGGGCCAACGTCCTGACTTTC. V and J are TRBV7-3 and TRBJ2-6; 10 bases are a match to TRBD2. Germline V lookup: CDR1 SGHTA, CDR2 FQGTGA. The CDR3 has 20 residues.

The chain employs TRBV10-1 and TRBJ2-1; D is unclear. The CDR3 covers 13 residues. CDR1 is WNHNN and CDR2 is SYGVQD in the germline V gene (reference sequence). Trimming removed 2 bases from V and 6 bases from J, with 8 bases in between. CDR3 DNA sequence: TGCGCCAGCAGTGAGACCCGCCGCAATGAGCAGTTCTTC. This translates into CASSETRRNEQFF.

This chain connects TRBV7-2 to TRBJ2-1; D perhaps matches TRBD2 (6 bases). Per germline, CDR1 SGHTA and CDR2 FQGNSA. This CDR3 is built from 16 residues. The V gene lost 2 bases and the J gene lost 6 bases, with 17 bases spanning the gap. The CDR3 DNA follows: TGTGCCAGCAGCTTACCCCGTGCCGGGAGCGGCAATGAGCAGTTCTTC. Translated, it gives CASSLPRAGSGNEQFF.

The chain uses TRBV7-7 and TRBJ2-6; perhaps TRBD1 as D (6 bases). CDR3 size: 16 residues. Germline V CDR1 and CDR2: SSHAT, FNYEAQ (reference sequence). V lost 5 bases, J lost 0 bases, and 11 bases lay in between. CDR3: CASSPTGYSGANVLTF. The CDR3 DNA is TGTGCCAGCAGCCCTACAGGGTACTCTGGGGCCAACGTCCTGACTTTC.

The V gene is TRBV25-1, the J gene TRBJ2-7; no clear D. CDR3 length: 13 residues. Trimming took off 5 bases at V and 1 base at J, with 9 bases between the two ends. Germline lookup yields CDR1 MGHDK and CDR2 SYGVNS. CDR3 residues: CASSMGRSYEQYF. Written as DNA, the CDR3 is TGTGCCAGCAGTATGGGAAGGTCCTACGAGCAGTACTTC.

The rearrangement uses TRBV6-5 and TRBJ2-7; D gene ambiguous. Trimming took 0 bases from V and 3 from J, leaving 9 bases between them. This CDR3 is built from 14 residues. Germline-derived CDR1 and CDR2 are MNHEY and SVGAGI. The CDR3: CASSYSSWVYEQYF. CDR3 bases: TGTGCCAGCAGTTACTCCTCCTGGGTCTACGAGCAGTACTTC.

The J gene is TRBJ2-1, the V gene TRBV7-2; 10 nucleotides match TRBD1. The CDR3 covers 17 residues. From germline, CDR1 is SGHTA and CDR2 FQGNSA. V gave up 2 bases and J gave up 7 bases; unmatched junction bases: 11. The CDR3 nucleotides read TGTGCCAGCAGCTTATATTCTGGGACAGGGGTGGAAAATGAGCAGTTCTTC. Translating it yields CASSLYSGTGVENEQFF.

The chain joins TRBV6-6 to TRBJ1-1, with D possibly matching TRBD1 (6 bases). The CDR3 consists of 16 residues. The germline CDR1 and CDR2 sequences are MNHNY and SVGAGI (reference sequence). V shed 0 bases and J shed 6 bases, with 17 bases lying between them. CDR3 residues: CASSYSNGQGNPEAFF. The CDR3 DNA is TGTGCCAGCAGTTACTCAAATGGGCAGGGGAATCCTGAAGCTTTCTTT.

This chain links TRBV9 with TRBJ2-2, with D possibly TRBD1 on 6 matching bases. In germline, CDR1 is SGDLS, CDR2 YYNGEE. This CDR3 is built from 17 residues. V dropped 4 bases and J dropped 4 bases, with 20 bases sitting between them. In nucleotides, the CDR3 is TGTGCCAGCAGCCCCCCATTGGGGGCGCCGGGCACCGGGGAGCTGTTTTTT. As protein: CASSPPLGAPGTGELFF.

The CDR3 DNA follows: TGTGCCAGCGCCCCAGGGAACACTGAAGCTTTCTTT. Translating it yields CASAPGNTEAFF. The chain couples TRBV19 to TRBJ1-1; D not certain. The CDR3 runs 12 residues. Deletions cut 9 bases from V and 1 base from J, with 9 bases between. Germline assignment: CDR1 LNHDA and CDR2 SQIVND (reference sequence).

The chain couples TRBV5-1 to TRBJ2-5; D is ambiguous. Germline V gives CDR1 SGHRS, CDR2 YFSETQ. V was cut by 2 bases and J by 2 bases, with 13 bases left in between. The CDR3 covers 15 residues. The CDR3 protein is CASSFVGLPQETQYF. DNA of the CDR3: TGCGCCAGCAGCTTTGTGGGGTTACCTCAAGAGACCCAGTACTTC.

The V gene is TRBV7-6, the J gene TRBJ2-3; 7 bases are shared with TRBD1. CDR3 length equals 16 residues. With V trimmed by 1 base and J by 2 bases, 6 bases remained unmatched. Germline V gene sequence: CDR1 SGHVS, CDR2 FNYEAQ. The CDR3 spells CASSLEGRGITDTQYF. The CDR3 nucleotides read TGTGCCAGCAGCTTAGAAGGCAGGGGGATCACAGATACGCAGTATTTT.

The V gene is TRBV6-5, the J gene TRBJ1-5; no clear D. Trimming took off 6 bases at V and 3 bases at J, with 12 bases between the two ends. Germline V gene lookup returns CDR1 MNHEY and CDR2 SVGAGI. The CDR3 extends over 14 amino acids. In nucleotides, the CDR3 is TGTGCCAGCAGCGCAATGCAGTTCAATCAGCCCCAGCATTTT. The encoded protein is CASSAMQFNQPQHF.

The rearrangement links TRBV27 to TRBJ2-1, with 9 bases fitting TRBD2. Looked up from germline, CDR1 is MNHEY and CDR2 is SMNVEV (reference sequence). The CDR3 length is 15 residues. The V segment lost 2 bases and the J segment 7 bases; nucleotides outside the gene matches: 6. The CDR3 region has the DNA TGTGCCAGCAGTTTAGGAGCTAGCGGGATTAATGAGCAGTTCTTC. Its protein product is CASSLGASGINEQFF.

This chain joins TRBV6-1 and TRBJ2-7; 16 bases agree with TRBD2. Germline V gene data show CDR1 as MNHNS and CDR2 as SASEGT. This CDR3 contains 17 residues. V trimming: 4 bases; J trimming: 2 bases; junction bases outside the gene matches: 5. The CDR3 spells CASSGGLAGGIPYEQYF. In DNA, the CDR3 is TGTGCCAGCAGTGGGGGACTAGCGGGAGGGATCCCCTACGAGCAGTACTTC.

The V and J genes are TRBV30 and TRBJ1-5; D is unresolved. Germline V gene sequence: CDR1 GTSNPN, CDR2 SVGIG (reference sequence). The V end was cut by 1 base, the J end by 0 bases, with 13 bases between. The CDR3 consists of 16 residues. Here the CDR3 DNA reads TGTGCCTGGAGTGGGGTTAAGGTTGGTAGCAATCAGCCCCAGCATTTT. It encodes CAWSGVKVGSNQPQHF.

V is TRBV7-9 and J is TRBJ2-1; TRBD2 aligns across 7 bases. CDR1 and CDR2 from the germline V gene are SEHNR and FQNEAQ (reference sequence). V lost 4 bases and J lost 3; bases outside the gene matches: 6. The CDR3 is 15 amino acids. The CDR3 protein is CASSYPGGRYNEQFF. CDR3 sequence (DNA): TGTGCCAGCAGCTACCCGGGAGGCCGCTACAATGAGCAGTTCTTC.

V and J are TRBV11-2 and TRBJ2-1; a possible D gene is TRBD1 (6 bases). This CDR3 comprises 15 residues. V was shortened by 6 bases and J by 6 bases, with 18 bases between the two germline ends. Per germline, CDR1 SGHAT and CDR2 FQNNGV. Here the CDR3 reads CASSDPRLGGNEQFF. For the CDR3, the DNA is TGTGCCAGCAGTGACCCCCGGTTAGGGGGCAATGAGCAGTTCTTC.

This sequence joins TRBV9 and TRBJ2-7, with D unresolved. The V end lost 0 bases, the J end lost 2 bases, and 9 bases lay between the germline ends. The CDR3 is 14 amino acids. Per germline, CDR1 SGDLS and CDR2 YYNGEE. The CDR3, as DNA: TGTGCCAGCAGCGTAGCGGATGACGCCTACGAGCAGTACTTC. This sequence encodes CASSVADDAYEQYF. Full variable domain (missing parts from reference TRBV9 and TRBJ2-7): DSGVTQTPKHLITATGQRVTLRCSPRSGDLSVYWYQQSLDQGLQFLIQYYNGEERAKGNILERFSAQQFPDLHSELNLSSLELGDSALYFCASSVADDAYEQYFGPGTRLTVT.

As regards this clone: Other DNA sequences within the sample encode an identical CDR3. The chain carries TRBV7-6 and TRBJ2-7, with TRBD1 as a possible D gene (5 bases). CDR1 is SGHVS and CDR2 is FNYEAQ in the germline V gene. CDR3 length: 12 residues. V lost 0 bases and J lost 7, with 7 bases in between. CDR3 sequence (DNA): TGTGCCAGCAGCTTAGCGGCAGGGGAGCAGTACTTC. Its translation: CASSLAAGEQYF.

The chain recombines TRBV4-2 with TRBJ1-1; weak D call: TRBD1 (6 bases). V was trimmed by 0 bases and J by 8 bases, leaving 7 bases between them. This CDR3 spans 12 amino acids. Germline V gene sequence: CDR1 LGHNA, CDR2 YNFKEQ. The CDR3 loop reads CASSQDTGEAFF. In DNA, the CDR3 is TGTGCCAGCAGCCAAGATACAGGGGAAGCTTTCTTT.

V usage is TRBV7-8 and J usage is TRBJ2-7, with D possibly being TRBD1 (6 bases). Trimming removed 1 base at V and 5 bases at J, with 15 bases between. CDR3 length: 15 residues. Germline V CDR1 and CDR2: SGHVS, FQNEAQ. Written as DNA, the CDR3 is TGTGCCAGCAGCTTAGTCGGACAGATAGCCCACGAGCAGTACTTC. Protein: CASSLVGQIAHEQYF. The whole variable domain, filled in from reference TRBV7-8 and TRBJ2-7, reads GAGVSQSPRYKVAKRGQDVALRCDPISGHVSLFWYQQALGQGPEFLTYFQNEAQLDKSGLPSDRFFAERPEGSVSTLKIQRTQQEDSAVYLCASSLVGQIAHEQYFGPGTRLTVT.

J is TRBJ2-1 and V is TRBV21-1. TRBV21-1 is an annotated pseudogene. This CDR3 spans 12 amino acids. CDR3 in DNA: TGTGCCAGCAGCAAAGGAAAATTGGAGCAGTTCTTC. Amino acid sequence: CASSKGKLEQFF.